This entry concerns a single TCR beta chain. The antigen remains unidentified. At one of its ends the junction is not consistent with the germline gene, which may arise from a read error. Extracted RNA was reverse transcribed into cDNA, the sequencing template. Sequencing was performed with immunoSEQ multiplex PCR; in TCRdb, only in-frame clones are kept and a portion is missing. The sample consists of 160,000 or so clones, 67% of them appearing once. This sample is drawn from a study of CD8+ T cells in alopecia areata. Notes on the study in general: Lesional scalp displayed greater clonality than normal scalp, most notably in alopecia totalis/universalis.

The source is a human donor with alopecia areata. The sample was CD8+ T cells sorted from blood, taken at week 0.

DNA for the CDR3: TGTGCCAGCAGCCTCCTACAGGGGGCCGCTGAAGCTTTCTTT. This gives the protein CASSLLQGAAEAFF. This chain joins TRBV4-1 and TRBJ1-1; 9 nucleotides match TRBD1. Per the germline V gene, CDR1 is MGHRA and CDR2 is YSYEKL. This CDR3 is built from 14 residues.